Each of the 24 T cell receptor beta chains below was sequenced from the same sample in a study of shared clonotypes between healthy human individuals. Sequencing used immunoSEQ multiplex PCR; TCRdb keeps in-frame clones, though not all of them. The sample lists some 2,000,000 clones; roughly 94% were seen once. What was sequenced was naive CD4+ T cells sorted from blood. Subset reported: CD45RA+ positively selected. These TCRs come from a young man in good health.

V gene TRBV6-1 combines with J gene TRBJ1-2; maybe TRBD1 (5 bases). The germline V and J ends were trimmed by 3 bases and 4 bases, with 12 bases remaining between them. The CDR3 is made up of 14 amino acids. CDR1 and CDR2 (germline): MNHNS, SASEGT. The CDR3 coding sequence is TGTGCCAGCAGTGAGGGGGGGGTAGGCTATGGCTACACCTTC. Encoded protein: CASSEGGVGYGYTF.

Notes on this clone: Sequence at one end of the junction differs from germline and may be a read error. The V and J genes are TRBV7-7 and TRBJ2-5, with D tentatively TRBD2 (5 bases). The CDR3 runs 13 residues. From germline, CDR1 is SSHAT and CDR2 FNYEAQ (reference sequence). The CDR3 DNA follows: TGTGCTAGCAGCCTAGCCCCTGAAGGGACCCAGTACTTC. It encodes CASSLAPEGTQYF.

Concerning this clone itself: This CDR3 is also generated by other DNA sequences in the sample. The genes are TRBV25-1 and TRBJ2-7; 11 nucleotides agree with TRBD2. CDR3 length: 15 amino acids. CDR1 and CDR2 (germline): MGHDK, SYGVNS. V lost 4 bases, J lost 0 bases, and 2 bases stayed unmatched. The CDR3 bases are TGTGCCAGCAGTGGAGGGACTAGCGGCTCCTACGAGCAGTACTTC. As protein: CASSGGTSGSYEQYF.

This clone was recorded once. The chain is built from TRBV4-1 and TRBJ1-4; no reliable D call. The CDR3 spans 12 residues. In germline, CDR1 is MGHRA, CDR2 YSYEKL. Trimming cost V 3 bases and J 8 bases, with 7 bases left between them. The CDR3 sequence: CASSQTLEKLFF. The CDR3 coding sequence is TGCGCCAGCAGCCAGACACTCGAAAAACTGTTTTTT.

The V gene is TRBV6-1, the J gene TRBJ1-5; D gene unclear. V was cut by 4 bases and J by 1 base, with 11 bases left in between. CDR3 length equals 15 residues. Per the germline V gene, CDR1 is MNHNS and CDR2 is SASEGT. CDR3 in amino acids: CASSVSSRSNQPQHF. The CDR3 nucleotides are TGTGCCAGCAGTGTGTCTTCCAGAAGCAATCAGCCCCAGCATTTT.

Points on this clone: Other DNA sequences of this sample code for an identical CDR3. The J gene is TRBJ1-4, the V gene TRBV30; no clear D. Deletions cut 5 bases from V and 5 bases from J, with 9 bases between. CDR1 and CDR2 from the germline V gene are GTSNPN and SVGIG (reference sequence). This CDR3 spans 12 amino acids. The CDR3 here is CAWGPRNEKLFF. CDR3 coding DNA: TGTGCCTGGGGACCCCGCAATGAAAAACTGTTTTTT.

This chain uses TRBV11-2 with TRBJ2-5; D assignment may be TRBD1 or TRBD2 (6 bases each). Trimming removed 0 bases at V and 3 bases at J, with 17 bases between. The CDR3 consists of 17 residues. Per germline, CDR1 SGHAT and CDR2 FQNNGV. CDR3 amino acids: CASSLDRYGGREETQYF. The CDR3 bases are TGTGCCAGCAGCTTAGATAGGTACGGGGGCCGTGAAGAGACCCAGTACTTC.

This chain links TRBV4-1 with TRBJ1-2; D remains ambiguous. The germline gives CDR1 MGHRA, CDR2 YSYEKL. The CDR3 consists of 14 residues. V lost 0 bases, J lost 8 bases, and 13 bases lay in between. DNA for the CDR3: TGCGCCAGCAGCCAAGATCGGATAACGTACGGCTACACCTTC. It yields the protein CASSQDRITYGYTF.

The chain carries TRBV7-9 and TRBJ1-2; no clear D. The CDR3 length is 15 residues. Trimming left V 5 bases short and J 1 base short, with 14 bases between. Per the germline V gene, CDR1 is SEHNR and CDR2 is FQNEAQ (reference sequence). The DNA for the CDR3 is TGTGCCAGCAGCCCAACCTACGGCGATAACTATGGCTACACCTTC. Its translation is CASSPTYGDNYGYTF.

J is TRBJ1-2 and V is TRBV13; 12 bases agree with TRBD1. V lost 5 bases to trimming and J lost 8 bases; unmatched junction nucleotides: 9. The CDR3 has 15 residues. Germline CDR1 and CDR2: PRHDT and FYEKMQ (reference sequence). The CDR3 DNA is TGTGCCAGCAGCCGTAGGGACAGGGGGCGTGAAGGCTACACCTTC. Translating gives CASSRRDRGREGYTF. Full variable domain (remainder filled in from reference TRBV13 and TRBJ1-2): AAGVIQSPRHLIKEKRETATLKCYPIPRHDTVYWYQQGPGQDPQFLISFYEKMQSDKGSIPDRFSAQQFSDYHSELNMSSLELGDSALYFCASSRRDRGREGYTFGSGTRLTVV.

The rearrangement links TRBV5-6 to TRBJ2-3; 10 nucleotides align to TRBD1. V lost 0 bases to trimming and J lost 5 bases; unmatched junction nucleotides: 3. Germline V gene lookup returns CDR1 SGHDT and CDR2 YYEEEE. There are 15 residues in the CDR3. CDR3 sequence: CASSLGQGAQDTQYF. Written as DNA, the CDR3 is TGTGCCAGCAGCTTGGGACAGGGGGCGCAAGATACGCAGTATTTT.

This chain joins TRBV7-9 and TRBJ2-7; 13 bases match TRBD2. The CDR3 has 18 residues. Trimming at V came to 5 bases and at J to 0 bases, leaving 10 bases not matched to a gene. CDR1 and CDR2 from the germline V gene are SEHNR and FQNEAQ (reference sequence). The CDR3 region is CASSRGLAGVPSSYEQYF. In nucleotides, the CDR3 is TGTGCCAGCAGCCGAGGACTAGCGGGAGTTCCGAGCTCCTACGAGCAGTACTTC.

The chain combines TRBV12-5 with TRBJ2-4; TRBD1 is a possible D gene (6 bases). The CDR3 contains 16 residues. Germline V gene data show CDR1 as LGHNT and CDR2 as FRNRAP. V lost 1 base and J 6 bases, leaving 16 bases between the germline ends. CDR3: CASGLGQGLGGNIQYF. The CDR3, as DNA: TGTGCTAGTGGTTTGGGGCAGGGGTTGGGTGGAAACATTCAGTACTTC.

This clone has a single count. The V and J genes are TRBV5-1 and TRBJ2-2; TRBD1 matches 10 bases. V shed 4 bases, J shed 6 bases, and the junction held 9 bases outside the gene matches. Germline V gene lookup returns CDR1 SGHRS and CDR2 YFSETQ. The CDR3 has 16 residues. The CDR3 bases are TGCGCCAGCAGCCTGGACAGGGGGTTTCGGCCCGGGGAGCTGTTTTTT. It codes for CASSLDRGFRPGELFF.

V is TRBV11-2 and J is TRBJ1-1, with 7 bases lining up with TRBD1. Germline V gives CDR1 SGHAT, CDR2 FQNNGV. This CDR3 has 18 residues. The J segment lost 0 bases and the V segment lost 1 base, leaving 11 bases of the junction unmatched. The CDR3 loop reads CASSLGRGTVTMNTEAFF. The CDR3 nucleotides read TGTGCCAGCAGCTTAGGGCGCGGGACAGTTACCATGAACACTGAAGCTTTCTTT.

This clone was picked up one time. This sample also contains other DNA sequences that code for the same CDR3. V and J are TRBV5-4 and TRBJ1-1; D is uncertain. V lost 0 bases and J lost 5, with 5 bases in between. The CDR3 has 12 residues. Germline lookup yields CDR1 SGHNT and CDR2 YYREEE (reference sequence). This CDR3 reads CASSLDGTEAFF. CDR3 in DNA: TGTGCCAGCAGCTTGGACGGGACTGAAGCTTTCTTT.

V usage is TRBV7-2 and J usage is TRBJ1-5; the D is unclear. Germline loops: CDR1 SGHTA, CDR2 FQGNSA. V was cut by 4 bases and J by 6 bases, with 13 bases left in between. The CDR3 loop spans 14 amino acids. The CDR3 sequence: CASSSRGLVQPQHF. Written as DNA, the CDR3 is TGTGCCAGCAGCTCCCGGGGTTTGGTTCAGCCCCAGCATTTT.

Only a few counts were recorded for this clone. Other DNA sequences in this specimen translate into the identical CDR3. The J gene is TRBJ2-7, the V gene TRBV4-1; 9 positions match TRBD2. CDR1 and CDR2 from the germline V gene are MGHRA and YSYEKL. Trimming took 0 bases from V and 4 from J; bases not matched to a gene: 4. The CDR3 is 15 residues long. The CDR3 here is CASSQDRGGAYEQYF. In DNA form, the CDR3 reads TGCGCCAGCAGCCAAGATCGCGGGGGGGCTTACGAGCAGTACTTC.

The chain employs TRBV10-3 and TRBJ1-5; the match to TRBD1 covers 8 bases. The V gene end was trimmed by 5 bases and the J gene end by 3 bases; junction bases not matched to a gene: 3. This CDR3 is 14 amino acids long. Germline CDR1 ENHRY, CDR2 SYGVKD. CDR3 protein: CAISQTGDNQPQHF. CDR3 nucleotide sequence: TGTGCCATCAGTCAGACAGGGGACAATCAGCCCCAGCATTTT.

This chain uses TRBV18 with TRBJ2-7, with 10 nucleotides matching TRBD1. The CDR3 runs to 15 residues. Germline V gene sequence: CDR1 KGHSH, CDR2 LQKENI. The trim removed 3 bases at V and 3 bases at J, leaving 5 bases unmatched. CDR3 DNA sequence: TGTGCCAGCTCACCCGGGACAGGGGAATACTACGAGCAGTACTTC. Protein: CASSPGTGEYYEQYF. Looking up the rest from reference TRBV18 and TRBJ2-7 gives the full variable domain: NAGVMQNPRHLVRRRGQEARLRCSPMKGHSHVYWYRQLPEEGLKFMVYLQKENIIDESGMPKERFSAEFPKEGPSILRIQQVVRGDSAAYFCASSPGTGEYYEQYFGPGTRLTVT.

The genes are TRBV6-1 and TRBJ2-1; 11 nucleotides agree with TRBD2. This CDR3 is built from 17 residues. CDR1 is MNHNS and CDR2 is SASEGT in the germline V gene. V shed 0 bases and J 5 bases; nucleotides not matched to a gene: 6. CDR3 residues: CASSEAPLAGGDNEQFF. The CDR3 DNA is TGTGCCAGCAGTGAAGCCCCTTTAGCGGGAGGGGACAATGAGCAGTTCTTC.

Points on this clone: Additional DNA sequences in this sample encode the identical CDR3. V gene TRBV30 combines with J gene TRBJ2-7; weak D call: TRBD1 (6 bases). Germline-derived CDR1 and CDR2 are GTSNPN and SVGIG (reference sequence). The length of the CDR3 is 13 residues. V was clipped by 0 bases and J by 4 bases, with 10 bases between them. The DNA of the CDR3 is TGTGCCTGGAGTGTACAGGGACCTTACGAGCAGTACTTC. It is translated as CAWSVQGPYEQYF. The full variable domain, rest sourced from reference TRBV30 and TRBJ2-7, is SQTIHQWPATLVQPVGSPLSLECTVEGTSNPNLYWYRQAAGRGLQLLFYSVGIGQISSEVPQNLSASRPQDRQFILSSKKLLLSDSGFYLCAWSVQGPYEQYFGPGTRLTVT.

The V call is TRBV5-1, the J call TRBJ2-1; D possibly corresponds to TRBD1 (6 bases). The CDR3 is made up of 14 amino acids. The germline V gene encodes CDR1 SGHRS and CDR2 YFSETQ. V was clipped by 4 bases and J by 7 bases, with 15 bases between them. The CDR3 DNA reads TGCGCCAGCAGCATCTGGGGGCGAGGGAATGAGCAGTTCTTC. Translation: CASSIWGRGNEQFF.

This clone came up once. Mismatch with germline at one junction end may stem from a read error. The V gene is TRBV27, the J gene TRBJ2-7; TRBD1 aligns across 7 bases. This CDR3 is built from 17 residues. Per germline, CDR1 MNHEY and CDR2 SMNVEV (reference sequence). The CDR3 loop is CASSLYFRDRSSYEQYF. For the CDR3, the DNA is TGTGCCAGCAGCTTATATTTCCGGGACAGATCCTCCTACGAGCAGTACTTC.